The 2 T cell receptor beta chains below were found in one sample sequenced in a study of blood T cells in healthy people across ages (dated by TCRdb to the mid-2010s). The method was 5' RACE. Sequenced using an Illumina HiSeq 2500. A second PCR of about 6 to 12 cycles was run with a J-beta primer mix and a sample-barcoded 5' primer. The raw public data were reprocessed by TCRdb itself: fastp quality trimming at Q25, MiXCR clonotype calling, in-frame beta chains only. All rows with the same CDR3 protein become a single entry with the most common DNA and genes. In this sample the table shows about a million distinct CDR3 sequences, 45% to 50% of which occur a single time. The ten largest make up around 15% of the sample. The sequenced sample was blood. The receptors stem from a man aged 30-40 years in good health.

CDR3 DNA: TGTGCCAGCAGTTCCGTCAGCGGGGGGACCTACAATGAGCAGTTCTTC. Translation: CASSSVSGGTYNEQFF. The rearrangement links TRBV6-5 to TRBJ2-1, with 9 nucleotides matching TRBD2. Germline CDR1 MNHEY, CDR2 SVGAGI. V lost 4 bases, J lost 2 bases, and 6 bases stayed unmatched. This CDR3 is 16 amino acids long.

This clonotype was detected only a few times. The J gene is TRBJ2-5, the V gene TRBV6-5; perhaps TRBD2 as D (5 bases). Germline V lookup: CDR1 MNHEY, CDR2 SVGAGI. The CDR3 is made up of 14 amino acids. V dropped 6 bases and J dropped 4 bases, with 15 bases sitting between them. DNA of the CDR3: TGTGCCAGCAGAAACCAAACTAGGCCAGAGACCCAGTACTTC. Translated, it gives CASRNQTRPETQYF.